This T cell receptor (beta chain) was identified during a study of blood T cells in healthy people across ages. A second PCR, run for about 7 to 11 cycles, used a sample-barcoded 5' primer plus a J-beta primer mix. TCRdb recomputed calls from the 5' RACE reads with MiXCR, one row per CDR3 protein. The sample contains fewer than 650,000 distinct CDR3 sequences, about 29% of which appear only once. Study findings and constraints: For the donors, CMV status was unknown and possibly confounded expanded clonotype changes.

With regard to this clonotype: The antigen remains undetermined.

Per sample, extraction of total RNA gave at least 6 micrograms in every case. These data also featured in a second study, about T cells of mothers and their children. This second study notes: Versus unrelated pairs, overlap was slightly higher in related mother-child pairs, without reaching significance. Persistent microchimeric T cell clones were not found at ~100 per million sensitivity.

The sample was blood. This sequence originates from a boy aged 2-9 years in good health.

In DNA, the CDR3 is TGTGCCAGCAGTTCAGCGGGAGGGACCCGCGAGCAGTACTTC. Residues: CASSSAGGTREQYF. J is TRBJ2-7 and V is TRBV6-6; 10 bases agree with TRBD2. CDR1 is MNHNY, CDR2 SVGAGI, per germline (reference sequence). The trim removed 4 bases at V and 6 bases at J, leaving 6 bases unmatched. The length of the CDR3 is 14 residues.